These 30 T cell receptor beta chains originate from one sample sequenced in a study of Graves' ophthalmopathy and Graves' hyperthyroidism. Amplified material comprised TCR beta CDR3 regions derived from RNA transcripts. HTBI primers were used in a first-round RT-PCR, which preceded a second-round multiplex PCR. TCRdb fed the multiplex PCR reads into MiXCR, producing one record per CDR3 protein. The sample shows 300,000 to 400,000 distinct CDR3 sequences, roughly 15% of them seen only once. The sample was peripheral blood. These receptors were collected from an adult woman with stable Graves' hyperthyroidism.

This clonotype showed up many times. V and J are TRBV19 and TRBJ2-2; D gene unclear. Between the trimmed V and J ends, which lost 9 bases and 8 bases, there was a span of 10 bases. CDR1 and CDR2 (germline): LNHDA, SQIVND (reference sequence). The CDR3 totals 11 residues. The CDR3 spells CASLLGGELFF. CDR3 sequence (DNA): TGTGCCAGCCTCCTGGGGGGGGAGCTGTTTTTT.

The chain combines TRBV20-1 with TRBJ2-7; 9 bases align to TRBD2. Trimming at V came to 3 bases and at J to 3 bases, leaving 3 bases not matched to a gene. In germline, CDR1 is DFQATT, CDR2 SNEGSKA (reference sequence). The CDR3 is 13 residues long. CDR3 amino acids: CSARVAGDYEQYF. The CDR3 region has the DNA TGCAGTGCTAGGGTAGCGGGGGACTACGAGCAGTACTTC.

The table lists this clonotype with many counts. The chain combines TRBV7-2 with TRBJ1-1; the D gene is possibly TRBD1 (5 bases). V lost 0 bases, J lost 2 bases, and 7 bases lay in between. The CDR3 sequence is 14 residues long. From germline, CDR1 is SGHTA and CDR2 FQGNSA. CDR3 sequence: CASSLAGVNTEAFF. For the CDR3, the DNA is TGTGCCAGCAGCTTAGCAGGGGTTAACACTGAAGCTTTCTTT.

CDR3 sequence (DNA): TGTGCCAGCAGTTTAGGGGACAGGGGGTTGGCTTTCTTT. Protein: CASSLGDRGLAFF. The chain has TRBV12-3 or TRBV12-4 and TRBJ1-1; 11 positions match TRBD1. Trimming removed 1 base from V and 11 bases from J; junction bases left unmatched: 3. The CDR3 runs 13 residues.

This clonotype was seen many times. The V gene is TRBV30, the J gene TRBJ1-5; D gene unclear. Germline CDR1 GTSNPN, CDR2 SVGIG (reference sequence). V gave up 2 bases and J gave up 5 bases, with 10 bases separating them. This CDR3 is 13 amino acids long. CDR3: CAWSRNSHQPQHF. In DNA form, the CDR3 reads TGTGCCTGGAGTCGGAACAGCCATCAGCCCCAGCATTTT.

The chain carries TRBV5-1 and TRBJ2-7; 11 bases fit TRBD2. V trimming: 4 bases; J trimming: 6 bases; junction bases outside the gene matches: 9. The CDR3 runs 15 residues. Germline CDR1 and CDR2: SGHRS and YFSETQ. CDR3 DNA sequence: TGCGCCAGCAGCCCTTTAGCGGGAGGGCCGGTCGAGCAGTACTTC. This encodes CASSPLAGGPVEQYF.

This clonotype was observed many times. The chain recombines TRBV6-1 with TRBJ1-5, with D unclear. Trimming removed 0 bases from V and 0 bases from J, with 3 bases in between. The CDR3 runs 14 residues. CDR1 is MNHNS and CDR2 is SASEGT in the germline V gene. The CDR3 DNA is TGTGCCAGCAGTGAAGCTCATAGCAATCAGCCCCAGCATTTT. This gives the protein CASSEAHSNQPQHF.

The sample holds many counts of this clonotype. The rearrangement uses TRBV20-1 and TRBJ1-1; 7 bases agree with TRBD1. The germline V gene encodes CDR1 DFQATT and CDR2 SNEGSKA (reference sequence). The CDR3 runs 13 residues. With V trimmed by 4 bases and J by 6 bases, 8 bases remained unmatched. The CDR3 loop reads CSAIQGGQAEAFF. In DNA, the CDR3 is TGCAGTGCTATTCAGGGCGGACAGGCTGAAGCTTTCTTT.

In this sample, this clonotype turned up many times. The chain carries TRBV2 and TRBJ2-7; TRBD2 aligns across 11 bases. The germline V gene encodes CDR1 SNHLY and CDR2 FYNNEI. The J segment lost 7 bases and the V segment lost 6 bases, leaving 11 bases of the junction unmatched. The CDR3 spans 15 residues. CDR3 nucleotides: TGTGCCAGCAGCTCTGGGACTAGCGGCCTCTCGGAGCAGTACTTC. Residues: CASSSGTSGLSEQYF.

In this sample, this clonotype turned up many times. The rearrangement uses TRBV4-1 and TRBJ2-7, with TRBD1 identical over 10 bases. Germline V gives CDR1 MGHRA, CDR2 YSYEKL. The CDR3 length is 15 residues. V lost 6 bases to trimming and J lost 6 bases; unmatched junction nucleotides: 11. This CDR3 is CASRLTGTGDFEQYF. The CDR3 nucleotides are TGCGCCAGCAGGCTAACCGGGACAGGGGATTTCGAGCAGTACTTC.

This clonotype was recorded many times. The CDR3: CASSYSASGTLSSYNEQFF. CDR3 bases: TGTGCCAGCAGTTACTCGGCTAGCGGGACGCTGAGCTCCTACAATGAGCAGTTCTTC. V and J are TRBV6-5 and TRBJ2-1; 9 bases are shared with TRBD2. The CDR3 runs to 19 residues. The V gene end was trimmed by 0 bases and the J gene end by 0 bases; junction bases not matched to a gene: 9. The germline V gene encodes CDR1 MNHEY and CDR2 SVGAGI.

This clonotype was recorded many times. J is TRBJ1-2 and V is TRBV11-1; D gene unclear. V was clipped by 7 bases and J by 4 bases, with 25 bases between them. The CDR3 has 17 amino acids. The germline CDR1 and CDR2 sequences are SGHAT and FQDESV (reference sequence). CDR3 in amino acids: CASNGVTAGIPPYGYTF. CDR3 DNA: TGTGCCAGCAATGGGGTTACGGCTGGAATCCCGCCCTATGGCTACACCTTC.

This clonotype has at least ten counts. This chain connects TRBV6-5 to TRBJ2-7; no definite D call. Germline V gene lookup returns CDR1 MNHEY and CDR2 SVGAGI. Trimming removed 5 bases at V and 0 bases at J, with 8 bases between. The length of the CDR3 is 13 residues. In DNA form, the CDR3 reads TGTGCCAGCAGTCCCCGGAACTCCTACGAGCAGTACTTC. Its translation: CASSPRNSYEQYF.

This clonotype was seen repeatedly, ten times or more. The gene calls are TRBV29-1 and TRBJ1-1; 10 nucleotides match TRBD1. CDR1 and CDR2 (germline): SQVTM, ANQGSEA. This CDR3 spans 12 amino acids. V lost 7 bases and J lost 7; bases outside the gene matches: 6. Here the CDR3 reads CSALTGGFEAFF. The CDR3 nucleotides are TGCAGCGCGTTGACAGGGGGCTTTGAAGCTTTCTTT.

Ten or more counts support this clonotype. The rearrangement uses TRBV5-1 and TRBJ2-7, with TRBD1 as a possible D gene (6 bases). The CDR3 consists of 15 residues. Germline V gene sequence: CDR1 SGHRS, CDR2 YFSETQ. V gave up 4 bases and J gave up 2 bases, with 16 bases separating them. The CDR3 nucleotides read TGCGCCAGCAGCCCCTGGACAGAAGGTCCCTACGAGCAGTACTTC. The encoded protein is CASSPWTEGPYEQYF.

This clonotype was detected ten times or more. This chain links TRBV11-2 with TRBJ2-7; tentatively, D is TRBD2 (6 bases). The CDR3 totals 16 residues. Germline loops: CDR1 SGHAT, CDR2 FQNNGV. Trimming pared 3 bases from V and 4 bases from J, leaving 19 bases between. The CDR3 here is CASSLIVSGLFYEQYF. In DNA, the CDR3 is TGTGCCAGCAGCTTGATCGTCAGCGGACTATTTTACGAGCAGTACTTC.

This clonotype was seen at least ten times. In DNA, the CDR3 is TGTGCCAGCAGCTTAGGGTCCGGAGCGGACGGCTATGGCTACACCTTC. This gives the protein CASSLGSGADGYGYTF. The genes are TRBV7-2 and TRBJ1-2; D gene unclear. CDR1 is SGHTA, CDR2 FQGNSA, per germline. This CDR3 has 16 residues. The V gene lost 1 base and the J gene lost 4 bases, with 16 bases spanning the gap.

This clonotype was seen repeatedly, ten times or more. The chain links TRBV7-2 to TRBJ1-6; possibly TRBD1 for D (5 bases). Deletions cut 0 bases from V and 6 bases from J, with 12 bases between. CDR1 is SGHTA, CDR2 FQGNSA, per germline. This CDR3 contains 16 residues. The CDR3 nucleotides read TGTGCCAGCAGCTTAGCGGGCAGGGCCGGTAATTCACCCCTCCACTTT. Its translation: CASSLAGRAGNSPLHF. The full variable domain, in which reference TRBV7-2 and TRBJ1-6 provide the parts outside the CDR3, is GAGVSQSPSNKVTEKGKDVELRCDPISGHTALYWYRQSLGQGLEFLIYFQGNSAPDKSGLPSDRFSAERTGGSVSTLTIQRTQQEDSAVYLCASSLAGRAGNSPLHFGNGTRLTVT.

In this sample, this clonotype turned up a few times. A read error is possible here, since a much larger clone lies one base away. CDR3 bases: TGTGCCAGCAGCTTACCCTTGACCGGGGAGCTGTGTTTT. Translated, it gives CASSLPLTGELCF. The V gene is TRBV11-2, the J gene TRBJ2-2, with D tentatively TRBD2 (5 bases). This CDR3 is 13 amino acids long. Germline lookup yields CDR1 SGHAT and CDR2 FQNNGV.

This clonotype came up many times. CDR3 residues: CASSARDRGLRQPQHF. The CDR3 DNA reads TGTGCCAGCAGTGCCCGGGACAGGGGGCTGCGGCAGCCCCAGCATTTT. The V call is TRBV6-1, the J call TRBJ1-5, with TRBD1 identical over 12 bases. Trimming took 4 bases from V and 7 from J; bases not matched to a gene: 8. This CDR3 has 16 residues. From germline, CDR1 is MNHNS and CDR2 SASEGT.

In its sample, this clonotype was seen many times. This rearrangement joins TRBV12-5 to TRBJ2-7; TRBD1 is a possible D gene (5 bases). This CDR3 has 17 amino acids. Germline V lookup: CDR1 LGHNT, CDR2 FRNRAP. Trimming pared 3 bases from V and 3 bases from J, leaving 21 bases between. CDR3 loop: CASGFDSKITKIYEQYF. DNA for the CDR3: TGTGCTAGTGGTTTCGACAGTAAAATCACCAAAATCTACGAGCAGTACTTC.

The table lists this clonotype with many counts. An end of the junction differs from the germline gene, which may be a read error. CDR3 nucleotides: TGCGCCAGCGGCTTGGGGCAGGACTACGAGCAGTACTTC. Encoded protein: CASGLGQDYEQYF. The chain combines TRBV5-1 with TRBJ2-7; TRBD1 is a possible D gene (5 bases). This CDR3 has 13 residues. Germline V gene data show CDR1 as SGHRS and CDR2 as YFSETQ.

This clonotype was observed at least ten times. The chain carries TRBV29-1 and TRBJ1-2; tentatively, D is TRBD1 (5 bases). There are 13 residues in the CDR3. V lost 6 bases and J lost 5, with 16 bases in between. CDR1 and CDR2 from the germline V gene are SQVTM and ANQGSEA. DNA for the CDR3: TGCAGCGTCCCCTCATGGGGGGGATATGGCTACACCTTC. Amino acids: CSVPSWGGYGYTF. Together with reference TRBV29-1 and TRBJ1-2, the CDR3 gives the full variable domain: SAVISQKPSRDICQRGTSLTIQCQVDSQVTMMFWYRQQPGQSLTLIATANQGSEATYESGFVIDKFPISRPNLTFSTLTVSNMSPEDSSIYLCSVPSWGGYGYTFGSGTRLTVV.

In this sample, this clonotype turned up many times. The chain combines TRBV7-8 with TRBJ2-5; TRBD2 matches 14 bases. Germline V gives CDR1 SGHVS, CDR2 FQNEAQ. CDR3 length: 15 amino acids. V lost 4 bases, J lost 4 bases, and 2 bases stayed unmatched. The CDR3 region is CASSYGLAGGETQYF. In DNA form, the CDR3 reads TGTGCCAGCAGCTATGGACTAGCGGGAGGAGAGACCCAGTACTTC.

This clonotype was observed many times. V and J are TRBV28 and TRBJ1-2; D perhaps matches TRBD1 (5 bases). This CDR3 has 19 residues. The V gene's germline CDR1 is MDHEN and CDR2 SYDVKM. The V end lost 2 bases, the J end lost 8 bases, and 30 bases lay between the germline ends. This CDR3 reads CASSLMPGKTPTGLVGYTF. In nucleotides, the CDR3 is TGTGCCAGCAGTTTAATGCCCGGGAAGACGCCCACAGGACTTGTAGGCTACACCTTC.

CDR3 region: CASSHGTGWELFF. As DNA, the CDR3 is TGTGCCAGCAGTCACGGGACAGGGTGGGAGCTGTTTTTT. The rearrangement uses TRBV27 and TRBJ2-2; 9 bases line up with TRBD1. The CDR3 runs to 13 residues. The V and J ends lost 5 bases and 9 bases, in that order; junction bases with no gene match: 4. Germline V gene lookup returns CDR1 MNHEY and CDR2 SMNVEV (reference sequence).

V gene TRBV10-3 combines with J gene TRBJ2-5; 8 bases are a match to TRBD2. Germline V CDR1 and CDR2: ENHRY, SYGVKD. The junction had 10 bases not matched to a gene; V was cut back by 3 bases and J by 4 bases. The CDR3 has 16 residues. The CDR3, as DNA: TGTGCCATCAGTGAAGGAAGGACTAGCATCGGAGAGACCCAGTACTTC. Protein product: CAISEGRTSIGETQYF.

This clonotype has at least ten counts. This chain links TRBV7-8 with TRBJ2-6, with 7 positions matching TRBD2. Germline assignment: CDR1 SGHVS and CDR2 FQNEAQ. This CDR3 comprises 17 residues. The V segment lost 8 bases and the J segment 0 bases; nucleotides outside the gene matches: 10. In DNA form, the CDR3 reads TGTGCCAGCGGAGGCGGATGGGGGGGCTCTGGGGCCAACGTCCTGACTTTC. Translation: CASGGGWGGSGANVLTF.

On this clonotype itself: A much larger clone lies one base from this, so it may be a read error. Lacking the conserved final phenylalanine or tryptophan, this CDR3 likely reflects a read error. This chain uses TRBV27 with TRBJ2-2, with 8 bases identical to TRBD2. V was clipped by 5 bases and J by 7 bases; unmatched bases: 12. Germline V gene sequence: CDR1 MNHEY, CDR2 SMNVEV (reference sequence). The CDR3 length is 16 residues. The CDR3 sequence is CASSLRGLVLNGELFV. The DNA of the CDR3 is TGTGCCAGCAGTCTGAGGGGACTAGTCTTGAACGGGGAGCTGTTTGTT.

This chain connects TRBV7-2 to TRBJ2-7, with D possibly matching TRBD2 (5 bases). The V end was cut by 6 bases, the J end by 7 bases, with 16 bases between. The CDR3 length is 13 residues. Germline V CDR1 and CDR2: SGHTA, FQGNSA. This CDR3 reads CASSVRLGDEQYF. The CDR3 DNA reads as TGTGCCAGCAGTGTCCGCCTGGGAGATGAGCAGTACTTC.